The 16 T cell receptor beta chains presented below share a single source sample, sequenced in a study of T-cell reconstitution after alpha-beta-depleted transplantation in children. As it was prepared, the TCRbeta library received unique molecular identifiers. TCRdb reprocessed the PCR reads with MiXCR, giving one entry per CDR3 protein. The table lists around 490,000 distinct CDR3 sequences, about an eighth of them singletons, with roughly 15% in the top ten. Sequenced material: PBMCs, mostly from graft donor cells, taken 180 days after TCRalphabeta/CD19-depleted stem cell transplant. These receptors all come from a female patient between 2 and 15 years old who had a stem cell transplant for aplastic anemia, so the T cells may come from the graft donor.

This clonotype was counted between two and nine times. The chain uses TRBV5-8 and TRBJ1-5, with D tentatively TRBD1 (6 bases). This CDR3 spans 15 amino acids. Germline V gene lookup returns CDR1 SGHTS and CDR2 YDEGEE. V lost 0 bases, J lost 5 bases, and 12 bases lay in between. In DNA form, the CDR3 reads TGTGCCAGCAGCTTGGGTGGGACAAGCTATCAGCCCCAGCATTTT. Translated: CASSLGGTSYQPQHF.

The chain is built from TRBV7-2 and TRBJ1-4; the D gene is possibly TRBD1 (5 bases). Trimming left V 4 bases short and J 5 bases short, with 14 bases between. The CDR3 covers 15 residues. CDR1 is SGHTA, CDR2 FQGNSA, per germline. For the CDR3, the DNA is TGTGCCAGCAGCTATCGGGACGGAGGAAATGAAAAACTGTTTTTT. It encodes CASSYRDGGNEKLFF.

This clonotype was seen only a few times. The gene calls are TRBV7-2 and TRBJ2-2; 8 bases are a match to TRBD2. This CDR3 is 16 amino acids long. J was trimmed by 3 bases and V by 5 bases; bases with no gene match: 8. Germline CDR1 SGHTA, CDR2 FQGNSA. The DNA for the CDR3 is TGTGCCAGCAGCCCCATCACGGGAGGGCACACCGGGGAGCTGTTTTTT. Translated, it gives CASSPITGGHTGELFF.

This clonotype has more than one count but fewer than ten. The chain combines TRBV18 with TRBJ2-2; 11 bases are a match to TRBD1. Per the germline V gene, CDR1 is KGHSH and CDR2 is LQKENI. V lost 4 bases, J lost 3 bases, and 7 bases stayed unmatched. This CDR3 contains 17 residues. The CDR3 nucleotides read TGTGCCAGCTCACGATTGGACAGGGGGCGAGACACCGGGGAGCTGTTTTTT. The encoded protein is CASSRLDRGRDTGELFF.

The chain recombines TRBV4-3 with TRBJ1-2; possible D gene TRBD1, 5 bases. The CDR3 covers 15 residues. The germline CDR1 and CDR2 sequences are LGHNA and YSLEER. V lost 5 bases to trimming and J lost 2 bases, with 15 bases between them. This chain's CDR3 is CASSEMHRQNYGYTF. CDR3 coding DNA: TGCGCCAGCAGCGAAATGCACCGACAGAACTATGGCTACACCTTC.

Remarks on this clonotype: Given a much more abundant clone one base away, this may be a read error. In this CDR3 the conserved last residue, phenylalanine or tryptophan, is missing, so a read error is likely. The chain joins TRBV12-3 or TRBV12-4 to TRBJ2-1; TRBD2 matches 11 bases. The CDR3 spans 15 residues. Trimming at V came to 6 bases and at J to 7 bases, leaving 8 bases not matched to a gene. The chain's CDR3 is CASSPLAGDRNEQFL. CDR3 DNA sequence: TGTGCCAGCAGCCCACTAGCGGGAGATCGTAATGAGCAGTTCTTG.

This clonotype came up a few times. The J gene is TRBJ2-2, the V gene TRBV10-3; a possible D gene is TRBD2 (5 bases). Germline V gives CDR1 ENHRY, CDR2 SYGVKD. The CDR3 is made up of 15 amino acids. The ends were cut back, 1 base at V and 5 bases at J, with 11 bases in the middle. CDR3 sequence (DNA): TGTGCCATCAGTGAGTGGCTAGCCAAGACCGGGGAGCTGTTTTTT. Residues: CAISEWLAKTGELFF.

The chain combines TRBV7-2 with TRBJ1-3; D not resolved. V was shortened by 6 bases and J by 7 bases, with 16 bases between the two germline ends. The CDR3 extends over 14 amino acids. Germline CDR1 and CDR2: SGHTA and FQGNSA. CDR3 protein: CASRPSERPNTIYF. CDR3 nucleotide sequence: TGTGCCAGCAGGCCCTCCGAGAGGCCGAACACCATATATTTT.

V and J are TRBV20-1 and TRBJ1-2; 7 positions match TRBD1. This CDR3 region has 12 residues. CDR1 and CDR2 (germline): DFQATT, SNEGSKA (reference sequence). The ends lost 3 bases at V and 8 bases at J; junction bases unmatched: 6. The DNA for the CDR3 is TGCAGTGCTAGTGGCAGGGGGTACGGCTACACCTTC. Protein: CSASGRGYGYTF.

The chain uses TRBV20-1 and TRBJ2-7, with 9 bases lining up with TRBD2. This CDR3 is 13 amino acids long. V was clipped by 3 bases and J by 4 bases; unmatched bases: 4. The germline gives CDR1 DFQATT, CDR2 SNEGSKA (reference sequence). The CDR3 DNA follows: TGCAGTGCTAGTTCTAGCGGGACGTACGAGCAGTACTTC. The encoded protein is CSASSSGTYEQYF.

This clonotype occurred many times. The chain is built from TRBV29-1 and TRBJ2-1; D uncertain. The CDR3 is 12 residues long. Germline CDR1 SQVTM, CDR2 ANQGSEA. Here the CDR3 reads CRVEKPYNEQFF. CDR3 sequence (DNA): TGCAGGGTGGAGAAACCCTACAATGAGCAGTTCTTC.

The chain couples TRBV20-1 to TRBJ2-3; D may be TRBD1 (5 bases). The germline CDR1 and CDR2 sequences are DFQATT and SNEGSKA (reference sequence). This CDR3 is built from 14 residues. V dropped 0 bases and J dropped 4 bases, with 11 bases sitting between them. DNA of the CDR3: TGCAGTGCTAGAGATGGGCAGGGTGCAGATACGCAGTATTTT. Protein sequence: CSARDGQGADTQYF.

This clonotype was recorded a few times. V usage is TRBV7-8 and J usage is TRBJ2-1, with 9 bases identical to TRBD2. CDR1 is SGHVS, CDR2 FQNEAQ, per germline. V trimming: 5 bases; J trimming: 11 bases; junction bases outside the gene matches: 7. The CDR3 length is 13 residues. The CDR3 loop is CASSTGTSLQQFF. CDR3 nucleotides: TGTGCCAGCAGCACCGGGACTAGCTTACAGCAGTTCTTC. Supplemented by reference TRBV7-8 and TRBJ2-1, the full variable domain reads GAGVSQSPRYKVAKRGQDVALRCDPISGHVSLFWYQQALGQGPEFLTYFQNEAQLDKSGLPSDRFFAERPEGSVSTLKIQRTQQEDSAVYLCASSTGTSLQQFFGPGTRLTVL.

The J gene is TRBJ1-2, the V gene TRBV12-3 or TRBV12-4; tentatively, D is TRBD1 (6 bases). CDR3 length equals 13 residues. The germline V and J ends were trimmed by 4 bases and 4 bases, with 10 bases remaining between them. This chain's CDR3 is CASSSDSGYGYTF. The CDR3 region has the DNA TGTGCCAGCAGTTCGGACAGTGGCTATGGCTACACCTTC.

A few counts support this clonotype. The chain couples TRBV12-5 to TRBJ2-1; D is ambiguous. The CDR3 extends over 19 amino acids. Germline CDR1 LGHNT, CDR2 FRNRAP. Between the trimmed V and J ends, which lost 0 bases and 1 base, there was a span of 19 bases. The CDR3 sequence is CASGLVQTFALKSYNEQFF. The CDR3 nucleotides read TGTGCTAGTGGTTTGGTACAAACCTTCGCCCTTAAGTCCTACAATGAGCAGTTCTTC.

A word on this clonotype: The junction and the germline gene differ at one end; a read error may be behind it. The CDR3 spells CASSQEPSGPYTEQFF. CDR3 DNA: TGTGCCAGCAGCCAAGAACCTAGCGGCCCCTACACTGAGCAGTTCTTC. The chain has TRBV4-2 and TRBJ2-1; TRBD2 matches at 7 bases. The CDR3 is 16 amino acids. The germline V gene has CDR1 LGHNA and CDR2 YNFKEQ.